This T cell receptor (beta chain) was recorded in a study of identical twins. CDR1 is MNHEY, CDR2 SVGAGI, per germline. The trim removed 0 bases at V and 4 bases at J, leaving 4 bases unmatched. The CDR3 has 16 amino acids. TCRdb recomputed calls from the 5' RACE reads with MiXCR, one row per CDR3 protein. Of some 500,000 distinct CDR3 sequences in the sample, 14% were seen once. This clonotype was picked up a small number of times. This sample also belongs to another study, concerning yellow fever vaccine responses in identical twins.

The source material was CD4+ T cells sorted from blood. This chain connects TRBV6-5 to TRBJ2-5, with TRBD2 matching 11 bases. This clonotype was obtained from a woman between 18 and 30 years old in good health. DNA of the CDR3: TGTGCCAGCAGTTACTCGGCTAGCGGGAGGTTAGAGACCCAGTACTTC. This encodes CASSYSASGRLETQYF.